The entry below describes one T cell receptor beta chain. A deep-level run was used for the assay. The protocol was immunoSEQ multiplex PCR, while the TCRdb copy is restricted to in-frame clones and leaves out a portion. Of under 1,900,000 clones in the sample, approximately 98.5% were seen once. The sample belongs to a study of shared clonotypes between healthy human individuals. The TCR comes from a young man in good health. Sequencing input: naive CD4+ T cells sorted from blood. Stated subset: CD45RA+ positively selected.

In DNA form, the CDR3 reads TGTGCCAGCAGCTTGTCACTATCTAGTGGCACAGATACGCAGTATTTT. As protein: CASSLSLSSGTDTQYF. This chain links TRBV5-6 with TRBJ2-3; D gene ambiguous. This CDR3 is 16 amino acids long. Germline lookup yields CDR1 SGHDT and CDR2 YYEEEE. The V end was cut by 1 base, the J end by 1 base, with 13 bases between.